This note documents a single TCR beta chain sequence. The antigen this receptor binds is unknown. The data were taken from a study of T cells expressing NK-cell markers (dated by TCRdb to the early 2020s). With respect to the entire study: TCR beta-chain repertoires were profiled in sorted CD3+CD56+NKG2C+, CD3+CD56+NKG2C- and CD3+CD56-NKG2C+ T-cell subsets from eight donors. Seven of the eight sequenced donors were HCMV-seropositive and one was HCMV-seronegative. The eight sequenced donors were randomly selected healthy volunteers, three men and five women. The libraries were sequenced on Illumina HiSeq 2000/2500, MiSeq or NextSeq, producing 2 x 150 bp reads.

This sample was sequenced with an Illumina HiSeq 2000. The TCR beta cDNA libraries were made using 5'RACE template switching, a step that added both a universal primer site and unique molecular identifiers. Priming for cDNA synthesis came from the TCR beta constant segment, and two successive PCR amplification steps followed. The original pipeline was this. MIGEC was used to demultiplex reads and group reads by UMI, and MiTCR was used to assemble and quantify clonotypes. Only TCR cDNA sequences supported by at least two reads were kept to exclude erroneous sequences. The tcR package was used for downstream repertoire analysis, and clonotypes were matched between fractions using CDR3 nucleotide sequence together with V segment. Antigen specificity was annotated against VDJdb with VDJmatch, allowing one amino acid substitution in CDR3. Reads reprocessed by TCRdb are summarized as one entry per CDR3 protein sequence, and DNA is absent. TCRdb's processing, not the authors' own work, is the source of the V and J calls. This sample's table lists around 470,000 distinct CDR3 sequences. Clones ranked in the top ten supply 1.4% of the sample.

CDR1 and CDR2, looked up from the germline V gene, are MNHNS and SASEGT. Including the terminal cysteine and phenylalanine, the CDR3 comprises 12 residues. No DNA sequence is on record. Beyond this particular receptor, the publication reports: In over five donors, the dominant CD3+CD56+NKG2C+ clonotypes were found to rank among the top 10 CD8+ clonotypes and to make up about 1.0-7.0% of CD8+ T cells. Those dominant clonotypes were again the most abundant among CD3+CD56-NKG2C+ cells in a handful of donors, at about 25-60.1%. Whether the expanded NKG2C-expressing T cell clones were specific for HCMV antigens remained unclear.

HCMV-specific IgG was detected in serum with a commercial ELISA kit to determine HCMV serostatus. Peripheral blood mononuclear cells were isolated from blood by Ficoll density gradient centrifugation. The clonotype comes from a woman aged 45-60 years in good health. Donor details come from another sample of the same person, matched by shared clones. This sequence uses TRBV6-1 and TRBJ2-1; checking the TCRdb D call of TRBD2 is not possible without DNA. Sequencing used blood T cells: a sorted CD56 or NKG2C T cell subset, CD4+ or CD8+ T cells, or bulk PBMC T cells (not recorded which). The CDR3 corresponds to CASRGTGRGPFF.